Many counts were recorded for the clone carrying this T cell receptor (beta chain). The antigen is unknown. TCR beta libraries were built with iRepertoire HTBI primers and Arm-PCR of CDR3 regions. Via MiXCR, TCRdb re-called the multiplex PCR reads, giving one row per CDR3 protein. Among roughly 420,000 distinct CDR3 sequences listed, around 15% were seen once. The time point was: newly diagnosed GD, antithyroid drugs for less than 3 months. The TCR library used RNA extracted from PBMCs. American Thyroid Association guidelines defined how Graves' disease was diagnosed. Into tubes containing EDTA, roughly 8.3 milliliters of peripheral blood were drawn. The data are from a study of regulatory T cells in long-lasting Graves disease. Overall study results and limits: Only a small sample size was used, which may have cut accuracy. Sharing of public clonotypes was greater in persistent patients (about 3,000) than in new patients (roughly 1,000).

Germline-derived CDR1 and CDR2 are SNHLY and FYNNEI. The CDR3 covers 14 residues. Trimming pared 5 bases from V and 3 bases from J, leaving 13 bases between. The rearrangement joins TRBV2 to TRBJ2-5, with D perhaps TRBD1 (6 bases). This TCR was recovered from a female donor with Graves disease. Source: peripheral blood mononuclear cells (PBMCs), taken at new diagnosis, from a patient treated with antithyroid drugs. CDR3 DNA: TGTGCCAGCAGTTCCCAGGGACAAAAAGAGACCCAGTACTTC. Translated, it gives CASSSQGQKETQYF.